Shown below are 16 T cell receptor beta chains from a single sample sequenced in a study of blood T cell repertoires in COVID-19. Profiling relied on immunoSEQ multiplex PCR, and the TCRdb table lists in-frame clones only, not all of them. This table holds roughly 140,000 clones, 81% found once. The sample was peripheral blood. Receptors originate from a human donor with acute or convalescent COVID-19. The donor label of this sample is uncertain.

The chain is built from TRBV6-4 and TRBJ1-6; the D gene is possibly TRBD1 (5 bases). The CDR3 loop spans 14 amino acids. The germline CDR1 and CDR2 sequences are MRHNA and SNTAGT. V was trimmed by 8 bases and J by 7 bases, leaving 15 bases between them. The CDR3 sequence: CASPGGGSNSPLHF. The CDR3, as DNA: TGTGCCAGCCCCGGCGGGGGGAGCAATTCACCCCTCCACTTT.

This clone was observed a handful of times. The chain links TRBV6-5 to TRBJ2-3, with TRBD1 matching 9 bases. This CDR3 contains 14 residues. Germline loops: CDR1 MNHEY, CDR2 SVGAGI. V shed 5 bases, J shed 7 bases, and the junction held 7 bases outside the gene matches. Here the CDR3 reads CASSTTGGRNTQYF. In nucleotides, the CDR3 is TGTGCCAGCAGTACTACAGGGGGCCGTAATACGCAGTATTTT.

On this clone: At the DNA level, this CDR3 is encoded by other sequences in the same sample as well. The V call is TRBV7-9, the J call TRBJ2-7; 7 nucleotides agree with TRBD1. This CDR3 comprises 14 residues. V was pared by 4 bases and J by 3 bases, with 6 bases of the junction left unmatched. The germline V gene encodes CDR1 SEHNR and CDR2 FQNEAQ (reference sequence). DNA for the CDR3: TGTGCCAGCAGCTCGTCCCGGGACAGCTACGAGCAGTACTTC. This gives the protein CASSSSRDSYEQYF.

The chain carries TRBV7-9 and TRBJ2-3, with 8 bases matching TRBD1. The V segment lost 1 base and the J segment 3 bases; nucleotides outside the gene matches: 9. The CDR3 has 17 residues. CDR1 is SEHNR, CDR2 FQNEAQ, per germline (reference sequence). The CDR3 DNA reads TGTGCCAGCAGCTTAGGCAGCCAGGGGGCCGGAACAGATACGCAGTATTTT. Its protein product is CASSLGSQGAGTDTQYF.

The rearrangement links TRBV19 to TRBJ1-1; D remains unclear. The length of the CDR3 is 9 residues. Germline V gives CDR1 LNHDA, CDR2 SQIVND (reference sequence). With 9 bases removed from V and 10 bases from J, the gap between germline ends came to 9 bases. The chain's CDR3 is CARRRAAFF. DNA for the CDR3: TGTGCCAGACGGAGGGCAGCTTTCTTT.

J is TRBJ2-7 and V is TRBV30, with a tentative D call TRBD2 (6 bases). Per germline, CDR1 GTSNPN and CDR2 SVGIG (reference sequence). The CDR3 sequence is 15 residues long. Trimming pared 3 bases from V and 5 bases from J, leaving 20 bases between. CDR3 protein: CAWRRKPGGVNEQYF. For the CDR3, the DNA is TGTGCCTGGAGACGAAAGCCCGGAGGGGTCAACGAGCAGTACTTC.

The rearrangement joins TRBV7-2 to TRBJ1-6, with D maybe TRBD1 (5 bases). Germline CDR1 and CDR2: SGHTA and FQGNSA. Trimming left V 3 bases short and J 7 bases short, with 13 bases between. CDR3 size: 15 residues. The CDR3 sequence is CASSFLTVINSPLHF. The CDR3, as DNA: TGTGCCAGCAGCTTCCTGACAGTTATCAATTCACCCCTCCACTTT.

This rearrangement joins TRBV18 to TRBJ1-4, with 11 bases aligning to TRBD1. The germline V gene encodes CDR1 KGHSH and CDR2 LQKENI. The J segment lost 8 bases and the V segment lost 5 bases, leaving 7 bases of the junction unmatched. The CDR3 contains 15 residues. Here the CDR3 DNA reads TGTGCCAGCTCATCGGACAGGGGGCCGGGGGAAAAACTGTTTTTT. It codes for CASSSDRGPGEKLFF.

This clone was seen once. V is TRBV4-1 and J is TRBJ1-4, with D possibly matching TRBD1 (5 bases). In germline, CDR1 is MGHRA, CDR2 YSYEKL. Deletions cut 4 bases from V and 6 bases from J, with 15 bases between. The CDR3 runs 15 residues. CDR3 sequence (DNA): TGCGCCAGCAGCCCAGATTCAGGGAAGGATGAAAAACTGTTTTTT. Translation gives CASSPDSGKDEKLFF.

This chain connects TRBV19 to TRBJ1-2; D remains ambiguous. V lost 3 bases and J 7 bases, leaving 9 bases between the germline ends. The CDR3 length is 12 residues. Germline CDR1 is LNHDA and CDR2 is SQIVND (reference sequence). CDR3 DNA sequence: TGTGCCAGTAGTATCCCAGGCAGTGGCTACACCTTC. Residues: CASSIPGSGYTF.

The chain links TRBV7-9 to TRBJ1-1; the D is unclear. Per the germline V gene, CDR1 is SEHNR and CDR2 is FQNEAQ (reference sequence). The CDR3 is 12 amino acids. V lost 8 bases and J lost 4, with 11 bases in between. The CDR3 reads CASSAGSTEAFF. CDR3 in DNA: TGTGCCAGCTCCGCGGGGAGCACTGAAGCTTTCTTT.

The genes are TRBV24-1 and TRBJ2-1; 8 nucleotides agree with TRBD1. The germline V gene has CDR1 KGHDR and CDR2 SFDVKD. The CDR3 sequence is 16 residues long. Germline trimming cut 4 bases from V and 2 bases from J; bases unmatched to any gene: 6. The CDR3 spells CATSDQDRATYNEQFF. The CDR3 DNA follows: TGTGCCACCAGTGACCAGGACAGGGCAACCTACAATGAGCAGTTCTTC.

The V and J genes are TRBV3-1 (or the pseudogene TRBV3-2) and TRBJ1-2; TRBD1 matches at 7 bases. The CDR3 loop spans 19 amino acids. Trimming cost V 2 bases and J 0 bases; bases outside gene matches: 15. CDR1 is LGHDT and CDR2 is YNNKEL in the germline V gene (reference sequence). CDR3 sequence: CASSQQFPRRDRANYGYTF. CDR3 nucleotides: TGTGCCAGCAGCCAACAATTTCCCAGAAGGGACAGAGCTAACTATGGCTACACCTTC.

The V gene is TRBV7-3, the J gene TRBJ2-3; 8 nucleotides align to TRBD1. V lost 5 bases and J lost 5; bases outside the gene matches: 3. CDR1 SGHTA and CDR2 FQGTGA come from the germline V gene. This CDR3 has 13 amino acids. CDR3 loop: CASSEQGGDTQYF. Written as DNA, the CDR3 is TGTGCCAGCAGCGAACAGGGGGGAGATACGCAGTATTTT.

Comment on this clone: Other DNA sequences in this specimen translate into the identical CDR3. This sequence joins TRBV3-1 (or the pseudogene TRBV3-2) and TRBJ1-6; tentative D call: TRBD1 (6 bases). The V gene lost 4 bases and the J gene lost 7 bases, with 8 bases spanning the gap. CDR1 is LGHDT and CDR2 is YNNKEL in the germline V gene (reference sequence). This CDR3 contains 13 residues. The CDR3 here is CASSLRGNSPLHF. The CDR3 DNA is TGTGCCAGCAGCCTTAGGGGGAATTCACCCCTCCACTTT.

V is TRBV6-5 and J is TRBJ2-1; D possibly corresponds to TRBD1 (6 bases). V lost 2 bases and J 4 bases, leaving 9 bases between the germline ends. There are 14 residues in the CDR3. CDR1 and CDR2 from the germline V gene are MNHEY and SVGAGI. In DNA, the CDR3 is TGTGCCAGCAGTTACCTAGGACAGTACAATGAGCAGTTCTTC. As protein: CASSYLGQYNEQFF.